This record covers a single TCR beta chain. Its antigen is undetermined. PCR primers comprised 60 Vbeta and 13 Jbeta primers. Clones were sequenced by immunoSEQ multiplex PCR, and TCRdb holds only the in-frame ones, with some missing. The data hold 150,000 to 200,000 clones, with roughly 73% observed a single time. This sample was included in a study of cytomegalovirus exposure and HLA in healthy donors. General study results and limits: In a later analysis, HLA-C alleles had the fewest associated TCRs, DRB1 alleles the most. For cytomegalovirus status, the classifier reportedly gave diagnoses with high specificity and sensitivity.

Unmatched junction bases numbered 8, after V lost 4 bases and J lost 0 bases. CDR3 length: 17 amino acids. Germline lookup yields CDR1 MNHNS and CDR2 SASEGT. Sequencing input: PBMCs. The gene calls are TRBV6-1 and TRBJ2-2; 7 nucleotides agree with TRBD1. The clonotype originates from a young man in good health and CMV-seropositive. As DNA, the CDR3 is TGTGCCAGCAGTGTCCCTACCACAGGGGCGAACACCGGGGAGCTGTTTTTT. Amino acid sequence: CASSVPTTGANTGELFF.